The 21 T cell receptor beta chains given below trace back to one sample, sequenced in a study of cytomegalovirus exposure and HLA in healthy donors. PCR primers comprised 60 Vbeta and 13 Jbeta primers. This table comes from immunoSEQ multiplex PCR, and its TCRdb copy is limited to in-frame clones, with some not included. This repertoire comprises 200,000 or so clones; its ten largest clones make up roughly 0.74%. Sequences were obtained from PBMCs. The receptors here all came from a boy between 10 and 17 years old in good health and CMV-seronegative.

This chain uses TRBV7-3 with TRBJ2-1; 12 bases align to TRBD2. The junction had 5 bases not matched to a gene; V was cut back by 5 bases and J by 9 bases. This CDR3 is 14 amino acids long. Per germline, CDR1 SGHTA and CDR2 FQGTGA. CDR3 sequence (DNA): TGTGCCAGCAGCCCGGGACTAGCGGGCCTTGAGCAGTTCTTC. Protein sequence: CASSPGLAGLEQFF.

The rearrangement uses TRBV6-5 and TRBJ2-7; 7 bases line up with TRBD1. Per the germline V gene, CDR1 is MNHEY and CDR2 is SVGAGI. The CDR3 contains 12 residues. In nucleotides, the CDR3 is TGTGCGACAGGGACGGACGTGTACGAGCAGTACTTC. It encodes CATGTDVYEQYF.

The chain is built from TRBV5-1 and TRBJ2-3, with 12 bases that match TRBD2. CDR1 and CDR2 (germline): SGHRS, YFSETQ. V lost 5 bases and J lost 2; bases outside the gene matches: 6. The CDR3 has 16 residues. The CDR3 protein is CASRYLAGGPTDTQYF. CDR3 DNA: TGCGCCAGCAGATATCTAGCGGGGGGGCCCACAGATACGCAGTATTTT.

This chain links TRBV7-9 with TRBJ2-5; 11 nucleotides align to TRBD1. The end of the DNA fits TRBJ2-7 better, so the J call may be wrong. CDR1 SEHNR and CDR2 FQNEAQ come from the germline V gene (reference sequence). The length of the CDR3 is 15 residues. Here the CDR3 reads CASSSQGTGGSEQYF. In nucleotides, the CDR3 is TGTGCCAGCAGCTCCCAGGGGACAGGGGGGTCCGAGCAGTACTTC.

V is TRBV2 and J is TRBJ2-5, with D maybe TRBD1 (6 bases). CDR3 length equals 16 residues. V gave up 2 bases and J gave up 5 bases, with 18 bases separating them. The germline gives CDR1 SNHLY, CDR2 FYNNEI. For the CDR3, the DNA is TGTGCCAGCAGTGAAAACCCCTCGGACAGTGGGGAGACCCAGTACTTC. It specifies CASSENPSDSGETQYF.

This chain links TRBV6-6 with TRBJ1-2, with TRBD1 identical over 9 bases. The CDR3 loop spans 14 amino acids. Per the germline V gene, CDR1 is MNHNY and CDR2 is SVGAGI (reference sequence). The trim removed 6 bases at V and 8 bases at J, leaving 10 bases unmatched. CDR3 region: CASSRGTGTRGYTF. In nucleotides, the CDR3 is TGTGCCAGCAGCCGCGGGACAGGGACCCGAGGCTACACCTTC.

J is TRBJ2-7 and V is TRBV4-1; 9 bases are shared with TRBD1. Germline CDR1 and CDR2: MGHRA and YSYEKL. V was clipped by 4 bases and J by 2 bases; unmatched bases: 3. The CDR3 loop spans 14 amino acids. The CDR3, as DNA: TGCGCCAGCAGCCCGACAGGGGGTACCTACGAGCAGTACTTC. Translation gives CASSPTGGTYEQYF.

The chain links TRBV5-1 to TRBJ2-2; D might be TRBD1 (6 bases). The CDR3 spans 15 residues. The V gene lost 6 bases and the J gene lost 3 bases, with 15 bases spanning the gap. Germline V gene lookup returns CDR1 SGHRS and CDR2 YFSETQ. The CDR3 DNA reads as TGCGCCAGCACAGGGACACGCGAATACACCGGGGAGCTGTTTTTT. It specifies CASTGTREYTGELFF.

The chain couples TRBV14 to TRBJ1-6, with TRBD1 identical over 7 bases. J was trimmed by 9 bases and V by 4 bases; bases with no gene match: 3. Germline V CDR1 and CDR2: SGHDN, FVKESK. The CDR3 has 13 residues. The CDR3 bases are TGTGCCAGCAGCCTACAGGGGAGTTCACCCCTCCACTTT. This gives the protein CASSLQGSSPLHF.

The chain joins TRBV5-4 to TRBJ2-3; TRBD2 aligns across 11 bases. The CDR3 has 16 residues. Looked up from germline, CDR1 is SGHNT and CDR2 is YYREEE (reference sequence). The trim removed 4 bases at V and 5 bases at J, leaving 9 bases unmatched. The CDR3 protein is CASSGNLAGGKDTQYF. CDR3 nucleotides: TGTGCCAGCAGCGGAAACCTAGCGGGGGGAAAAGATACGCAGTATTTT.

The rearrangement uses TRBV7-6 and TRBJ2-3; 8 bases line up with TRBD2. Germline CDR1 is SGHVS and CDR2 is FNYEAQ. V shed 4 bases, J shed 2 bases, and the junction held 2 bases outside the gene matches. The CDR3 runs to 14 residues. CDR3 in amino acids: CASSSGGATDTQYF. CDR3 DNA: TGTGCCAGCAGCTCCGGGGGGGCCACAGATACGCAGTATTTT.

The chain employs TRBV30 and TRBJ1-4; 8 bases match TRBD1. With 2 bases clipped from V and 8 bases from J, the junction kept 10 bases outside the gene matches. CDR1 is GTSNPN and CDR2 is SVGIG in the germline V gene (reference sequence). The CDR3 runs 15 residues. The CDR3 DNA follows: TGTGCCTGGAGTATTCGTGGACAGGGTGGGGAAAAACTGTTTTTT. Its protein product is CAWSIRGQGGEKLFF.

V and J are TRBV7-9 and TRBJ2-5; D unclear. Germline V gene sequence: CDR1 SEHNR, CDR2 FQNEAQ (reference sequence). The CDR3 contains 13 residues. The V gene lost 5 bases and the J gene lost 5 bases, with 12 bases spanning the gap. The CDR3, as DNA: TGTGCCAGCAGCCCCTATGGAGACGAGACCCAGTACTTC. This sequence encodes CASSPYGDETQYF.

V usage is TRBV7-8 and J usage is TRBJ2-5, with D hard to call. From germline, CDR1 is SGHVS and CDR2 FQNEAQ. Trimming took 3 bases from V and 4 from J, leaving 15 bases between them. This CDR3 is built from 15 residues. CDR3 DNA: TGTGCCAGCAGCTTCTTCGGTCTATCACGAGAGACCCAGTACTTC. As protein: CASSFFGLSRETQYF.

DNA for the CDR3: TGTGCCAGCAGCCAACAGGGACAAAATAATTCACCCCTCCACTTT. Translated: CASSQQGQNNSPLHF. The chain is built from TRBV7-3 and TRBJ1-6; a weak D match, TRBD1 (6 bases). The germline gives CDR1 SGHTA, CDR2 FQGTGA. This CDR3 spans 15 amino acids. The V gene lost 5 bases and the J gene lost 5 bases, with 13 bases spanning the gap.

The CDR3 DNA reads as TGCAGCGGTGGGGACAGTCAAGAGACCCAGTACTTC. Translation: CSGGDSQETQYF. The V gene is TRBV29-1, the J gene TRBJ2-5, with 7 bases aligning to TRBD1. This CDR3 has 12 residues. The germline V gene has CDR1 SQVTM and CDR2 ANQGSEA. Unmatched junction bases numbered 4, after V lost 7 bases and J lost 2 bases.

This rearrangement joins TRBV29-1 to TRBJ1-3, with 8 bases fitting TRBD1. Germline V gene data show CDR1 as SQVTM and CDR2 as ANQGSEA. The CDR3 consists of 16 residues. The ends lost 1 base at V and 0 bases at J; junction bases unmatched: 5. CDR3 sequence (DNA): TGCAGCGTTGAAGGAGGACAGGGCCTCTCTGGAAACACCATATATTTT. Translated, it gives CSVEGGQGLSGNTIYF.

The chain joins TRBV30 to TRBJ2-7; 8 nucleotides agree with TRBD1. The J segment lost 3 bases and the V segment lost 5 bases, leaving 21 bases of the junction unmatched. From germline, CDR1 is GTSNPN and CDR2 SVGIG (reference sequence). The CDR3 loop spans 18 amino acids. CDR3 loop: CAWGNTGQELRGFYEQYF. CDR3 coding DNA: TGTGCCTGGGGCAACACGGGACAGGAACTAAGGGGCTTCTACGAGCAGTACTTC.

This chain connects TRBV4-1 to TRBJ2-2; TRBD1 matches 7 bases. J gave up 7 bases and V 3 bases, and 14 bases lay outside the gene matches. CDR1 MGHRA and CDR2 YSYEKL come from the germline V gene. The CDR3 covers 17 residues. The CDR3 DNA reads as TGCGCCAGCAGCCACCCCAAGGGGGCAGGGCGGATCGGGGAGCTGTTTTTT. Its protein product is CASSHPKGAGRIGELFF.

The rearrangement joins TRBV7-9 to TRBJ1-6; perhaps TRBD1 as D (5 bases). The CDR3 is 15 residues long. The germline V and J ends were trimmed by 6 bases and 7 bases, with 16 bases remaining between them. The germline gives CDR1 SEHNR, CDR2 FQNEAQ (reference sequence). CDR3 residues: CASRPPGLENSPLHF. The CDR3 DNA follows: TGTGCCAGCAGACCCCCGGGACTAGAAAATTCACCCCTCCACTTT.

DNA of the CDR3: TGTGCCAGCAGATTAGGCGGGAACACCGGGGAGCTGTTTTTT. Translating it yields CASRLGGNTGELFF. The chain has TRBV6-4 and TRBJ2-2; D not resolved. Per the germline V gene, CDR1 is MRHNA and CDR2 is SNTAGT. The CDR3 is 14 residues long. The V gene lost 6 bases and the J gene lost 1 base, with 9 bases spanning the gap.